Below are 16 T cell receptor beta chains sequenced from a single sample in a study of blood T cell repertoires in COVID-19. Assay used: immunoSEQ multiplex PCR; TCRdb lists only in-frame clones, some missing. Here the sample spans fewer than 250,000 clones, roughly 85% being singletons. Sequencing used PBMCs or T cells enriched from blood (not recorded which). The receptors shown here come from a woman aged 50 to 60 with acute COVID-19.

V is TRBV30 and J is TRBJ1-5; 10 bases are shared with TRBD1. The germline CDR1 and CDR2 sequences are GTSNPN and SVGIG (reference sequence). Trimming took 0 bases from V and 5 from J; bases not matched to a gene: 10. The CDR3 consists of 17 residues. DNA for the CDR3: TGTGCCTGGAGTGTACTCCTAGGGACAGGGGTGGATCAGCCCCAGCATTTT. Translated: CAWSVLLGTGVDQPQHF.

CDR3 amino acids: CASSISGATTDTQYF. CDR3 DNA: TGTGCCAGCAGTATTAGCGGGGCTACTACAGATACGCAGTATTTT. The chain uses TRBV7-9 and TRBJ2-3; 8 nucleotides agree with TRBD2. Unmatched junction bases numbered 8, after V lost 6 bases and J lost 3 bases. This CDR3 has 15 residues. The germline gives CDR1 SEHNR, CDR2 FQNEAQ (reference sequence).

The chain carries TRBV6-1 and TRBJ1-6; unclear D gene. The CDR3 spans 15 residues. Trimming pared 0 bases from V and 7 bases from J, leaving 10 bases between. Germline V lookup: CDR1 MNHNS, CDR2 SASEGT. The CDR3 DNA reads TGTGCCAGCAGTGAAGCGCCCGGTAGAAATTCACCCCTCCACTTT. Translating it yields CASSEAPGRNSPLHF.

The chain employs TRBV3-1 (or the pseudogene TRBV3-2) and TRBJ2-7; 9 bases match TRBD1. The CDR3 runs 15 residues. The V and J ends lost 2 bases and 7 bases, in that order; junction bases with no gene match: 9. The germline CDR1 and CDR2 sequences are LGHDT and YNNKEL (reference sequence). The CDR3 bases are TGTGCCAGCAGCCAATATTGGACAGGGGCGGAAGAGCAGTACTTC. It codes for CASSQYWTGAEEQYF.

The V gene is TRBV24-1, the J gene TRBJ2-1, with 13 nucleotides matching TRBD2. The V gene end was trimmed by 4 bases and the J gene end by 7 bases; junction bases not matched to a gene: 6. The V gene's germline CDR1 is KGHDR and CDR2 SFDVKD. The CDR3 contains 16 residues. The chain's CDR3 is CATSDTSGGARNEQFF. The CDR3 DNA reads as TGTGCCACCAGTGACACTAGCGGGGGGGCCAGAAATGAGCAGTTCTTC.

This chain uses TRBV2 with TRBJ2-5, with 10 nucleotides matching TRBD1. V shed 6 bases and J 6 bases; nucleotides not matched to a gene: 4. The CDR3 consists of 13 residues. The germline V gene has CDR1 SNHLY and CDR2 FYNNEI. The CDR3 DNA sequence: TGTGCCAGCAGGGGGGGACAGGGGAAGACCCAGTACTTC. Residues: CASRGGQGKTQYF.

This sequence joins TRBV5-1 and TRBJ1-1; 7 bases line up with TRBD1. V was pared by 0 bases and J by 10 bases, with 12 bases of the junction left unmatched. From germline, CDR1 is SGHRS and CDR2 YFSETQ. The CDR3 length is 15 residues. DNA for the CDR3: TGCGCCAGCAGCTTGGGGGACAGACGAATAGGGGCAGCTTTCTTT. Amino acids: CASSLGDRRIGAAFF.

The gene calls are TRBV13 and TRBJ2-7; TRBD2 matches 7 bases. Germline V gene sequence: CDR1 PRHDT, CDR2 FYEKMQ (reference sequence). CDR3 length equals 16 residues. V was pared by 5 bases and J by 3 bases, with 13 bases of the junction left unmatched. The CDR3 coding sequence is TGTGCCAGCAGCGGCCGCAAGCGGGACGGACTCTACGAGCAGTACTTC. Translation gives CASSGRKRDGLYEQYF.

The CDR3 loop is CAWSLQGLRGYTF. The CDR3 DNA reads as TGTGCCTGGAGTCTCCAGGGGCTTAGGGGCTACACCTTC. This chain uses TRBV30 with TRBJ1-2; weak D call: TRBD1 (6 bases). Germline V gives CDR1 GTSNPN, CDR2 SVGIG (reference sequence). The CDR3 runs to 13 residues. The V end was cut by 2 bases, the J end by 8 bases, with 15 bases between. The whole variable domain, remainder taken from reference TRBV30 and TRBJ1-2, is SQTIHQWPATLVQPVGSPLSLECTVEGTSNPNLYWYRQAAGRGLQLLFYSVGIGQISSEVPQNLSASRPQDRQFILSSKKLLLSDSGFYLCAWSLQGLRGYTFGSGTRLTVV.

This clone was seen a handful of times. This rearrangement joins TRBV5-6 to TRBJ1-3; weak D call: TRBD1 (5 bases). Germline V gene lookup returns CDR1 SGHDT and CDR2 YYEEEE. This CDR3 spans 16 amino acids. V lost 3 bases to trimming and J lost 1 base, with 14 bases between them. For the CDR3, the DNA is TGTGCCAGCAGCTCCCCCCAGGGAAGGTCTGGAAACACCATATATTTT. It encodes CASSSPQGRSGNTIYF.

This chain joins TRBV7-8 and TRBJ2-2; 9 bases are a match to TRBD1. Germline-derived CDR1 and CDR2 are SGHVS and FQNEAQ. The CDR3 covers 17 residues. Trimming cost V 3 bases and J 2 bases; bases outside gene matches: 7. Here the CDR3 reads CASSLLGQGINTGELFF. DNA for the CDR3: TGTGCCAGCAGCTTGCTGGGACAGGGTATAAACACCGGGGAGCTGTTTTTT.

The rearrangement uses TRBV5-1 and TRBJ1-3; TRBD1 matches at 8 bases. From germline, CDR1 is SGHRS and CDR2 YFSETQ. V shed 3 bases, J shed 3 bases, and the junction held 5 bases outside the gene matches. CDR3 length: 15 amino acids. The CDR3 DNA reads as TGCGCCAGCAGCTCGACAGGGGACCGTGGAAACACCATATATTTT. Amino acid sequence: CASSSTGDRGNTIYF.

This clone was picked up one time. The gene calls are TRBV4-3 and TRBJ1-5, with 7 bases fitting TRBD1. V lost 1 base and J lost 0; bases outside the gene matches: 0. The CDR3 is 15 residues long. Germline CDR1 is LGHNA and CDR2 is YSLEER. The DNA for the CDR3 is TGCGCCAGCAGCCAAGGACAGGGTAGCAATCAGCCCCAGCATTTT. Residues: CASSQGQGSNQPQHF.

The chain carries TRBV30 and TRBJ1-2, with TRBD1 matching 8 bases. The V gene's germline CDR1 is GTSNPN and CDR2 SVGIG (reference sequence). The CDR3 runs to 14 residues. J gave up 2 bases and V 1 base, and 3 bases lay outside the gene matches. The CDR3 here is CAWSGDRTNYGYTF. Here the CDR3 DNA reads TGTGCCTGGAGTGGGGACAGGACAAACTATGGCTACACCTTC.

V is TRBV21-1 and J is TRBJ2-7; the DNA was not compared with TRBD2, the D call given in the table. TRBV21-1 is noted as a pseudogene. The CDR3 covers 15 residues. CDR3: CASSKGEGLVHEQYF. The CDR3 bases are TGTGCCAGCAGCAAAGGGGAAGGACTCGTCCACGAGCAGTACTTC.

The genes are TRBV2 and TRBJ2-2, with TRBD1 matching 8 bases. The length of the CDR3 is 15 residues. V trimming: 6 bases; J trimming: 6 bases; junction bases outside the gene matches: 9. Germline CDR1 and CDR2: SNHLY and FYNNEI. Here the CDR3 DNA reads TGTGCCAGCAGCAACGACAGGGGTAGAGCCGGGGAGCTGTTTTTT. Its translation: CASSNDRGRAGELFF.